This T cell receptor beta chain was recorded in a study of T cell responses to AZD1222 COVID-19 vaccine. CDR1 and CDR2 from the germline V gene are SGDLS and YYNGEE. Trimming took 3 bases from V and 2 from J; bases not matched to a gene: 7. The CDR3 sequence is 16 residues long. The table came from immunoSEQ multiplex PCR; TCRdb's copy has only in-frame clones and leaves some out. The sample lists about 150,000 clones; about 94% were seen once. The clonotype originates from an adult who received the AZD1222 COVID-19 vaccine. The chain links TRBV9 to TRBJ2-3; 9 positions match TRBD1. This sample comprised peripheral blood, obtained 28 days after the second AZD1222 dose. In nucleotides, the CDR3 is TGTGCCAGCAGCGCCGGACAGGGGCCACCCACAGATACGCAGTATTTT. This codes for CASSAGQGPPTDTQYF.